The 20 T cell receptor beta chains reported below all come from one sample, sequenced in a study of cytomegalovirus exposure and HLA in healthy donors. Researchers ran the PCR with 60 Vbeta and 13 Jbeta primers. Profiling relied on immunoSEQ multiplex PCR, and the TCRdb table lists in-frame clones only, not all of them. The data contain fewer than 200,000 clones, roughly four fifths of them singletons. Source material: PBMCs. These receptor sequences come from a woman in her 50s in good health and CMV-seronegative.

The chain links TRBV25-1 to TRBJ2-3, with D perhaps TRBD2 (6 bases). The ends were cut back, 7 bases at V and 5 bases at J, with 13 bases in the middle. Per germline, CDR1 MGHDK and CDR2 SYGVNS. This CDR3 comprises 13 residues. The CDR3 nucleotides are TGTGCCAGCATGCCCTTTAGCGGAGATACGCAGTATTTT. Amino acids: CASMPFSGDTQYF.

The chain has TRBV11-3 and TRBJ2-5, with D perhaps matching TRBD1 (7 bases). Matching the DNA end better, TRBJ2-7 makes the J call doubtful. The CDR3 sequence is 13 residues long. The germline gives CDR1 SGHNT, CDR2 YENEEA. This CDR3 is CASSLAGGIEQYF. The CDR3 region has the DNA TGTGCCAGCAGCTTAGCAGGGGGGATCGAGCAGTACTTC.

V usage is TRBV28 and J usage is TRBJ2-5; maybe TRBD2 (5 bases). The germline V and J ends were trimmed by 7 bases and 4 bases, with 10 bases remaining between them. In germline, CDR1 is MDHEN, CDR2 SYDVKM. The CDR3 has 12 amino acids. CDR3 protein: CASKLGRETQYF. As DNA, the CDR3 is TGTGCCAGCAAACTAGGTCGAGAGACCCAGTACTTC.

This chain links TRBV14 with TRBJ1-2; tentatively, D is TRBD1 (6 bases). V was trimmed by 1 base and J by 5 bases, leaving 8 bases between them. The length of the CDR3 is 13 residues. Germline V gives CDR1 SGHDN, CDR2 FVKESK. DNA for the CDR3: TGTGCCAGCAGCCAAGGACAGGTATATGGCTACACCTTC. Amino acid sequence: CASSQGQVYGYTF.

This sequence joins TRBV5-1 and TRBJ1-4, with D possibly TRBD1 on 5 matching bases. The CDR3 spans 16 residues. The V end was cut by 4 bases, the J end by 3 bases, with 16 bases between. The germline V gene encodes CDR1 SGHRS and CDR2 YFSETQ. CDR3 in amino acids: CASSLLGPGSNEKLFF. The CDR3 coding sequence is TGCGCCAGCAGCCTGCTGGGGCCAGGGTCTAATGAAAAACTGTTTTTT.

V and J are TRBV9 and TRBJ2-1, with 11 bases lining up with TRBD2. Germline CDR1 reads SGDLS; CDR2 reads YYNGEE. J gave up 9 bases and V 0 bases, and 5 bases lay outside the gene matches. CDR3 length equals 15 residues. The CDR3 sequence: CASSVVLAGGGEQFF. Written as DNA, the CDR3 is TGTGCCAGCAGCGTAGTATTAGCGGGGGGGGGTGAGCAGTTCTTC.

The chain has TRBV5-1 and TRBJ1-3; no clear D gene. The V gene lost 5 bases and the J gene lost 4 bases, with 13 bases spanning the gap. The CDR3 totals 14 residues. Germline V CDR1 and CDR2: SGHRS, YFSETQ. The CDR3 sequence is CASSSGELGNTIYF. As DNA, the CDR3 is TGCGCCAGCAGTTCCGGAGAGTTGGGAAACACCATATATTTT.

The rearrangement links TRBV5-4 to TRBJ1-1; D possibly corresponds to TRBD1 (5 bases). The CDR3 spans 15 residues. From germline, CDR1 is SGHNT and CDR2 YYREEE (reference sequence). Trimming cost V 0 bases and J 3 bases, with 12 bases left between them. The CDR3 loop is CASSLATGRDTEAFF. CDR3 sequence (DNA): TGTGCCAGCAGCTTGGCTACAGGCCGGGACACTGAAGCTTTCTTT.

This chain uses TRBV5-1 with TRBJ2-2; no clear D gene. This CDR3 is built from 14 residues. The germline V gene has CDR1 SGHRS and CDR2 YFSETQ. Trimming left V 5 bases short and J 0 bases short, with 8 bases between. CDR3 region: CASSTQTNTGELFF. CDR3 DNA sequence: TGCGCCAGCAGTACGCAGACGAACACCGGGGAGCTGTTTTTT.

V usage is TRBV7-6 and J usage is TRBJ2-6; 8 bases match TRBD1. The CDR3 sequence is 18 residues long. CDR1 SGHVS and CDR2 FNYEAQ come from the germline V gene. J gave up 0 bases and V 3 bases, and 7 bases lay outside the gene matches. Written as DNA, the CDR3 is TGTGCCAGCAGCTTCGGGACAGGTGAACTCTCTGGGGCCAACGTCCTGACTTTC. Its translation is CASSFGTGELSGANVLTF.

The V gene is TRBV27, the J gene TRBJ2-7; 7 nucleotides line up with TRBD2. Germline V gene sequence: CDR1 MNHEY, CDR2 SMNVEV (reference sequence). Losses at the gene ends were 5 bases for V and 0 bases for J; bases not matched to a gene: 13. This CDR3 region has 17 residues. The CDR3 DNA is TGTGCCAGCAGTAGGCGGGGGACCCTAATTAGCTCCTACGAGCAGTACTTC. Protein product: CASSRRGTLISSYEQYF.

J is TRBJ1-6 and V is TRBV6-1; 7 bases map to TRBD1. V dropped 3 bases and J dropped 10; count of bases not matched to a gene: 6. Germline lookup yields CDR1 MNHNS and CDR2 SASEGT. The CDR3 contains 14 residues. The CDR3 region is CASSEGQGESPLHF. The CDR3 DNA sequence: TGTGCCAGCAGTGAGGGTCAGGGGGAATCACCCCTCCACTTT.

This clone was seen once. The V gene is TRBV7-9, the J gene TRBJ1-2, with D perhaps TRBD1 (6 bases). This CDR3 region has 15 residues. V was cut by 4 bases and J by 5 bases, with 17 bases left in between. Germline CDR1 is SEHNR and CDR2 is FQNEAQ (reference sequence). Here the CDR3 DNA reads TGTGCCAGCAGCTCTCAGGGGCCCCTTCAGTATGGCTACACCTTC. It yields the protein CASSSQGPLQYGYTF. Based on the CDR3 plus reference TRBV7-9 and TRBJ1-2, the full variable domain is DTGVSQNPRHKITKRGQNVTFRCDPISEHNRLYWYRQTLGQGPEFLTYFQNEAQLEKSRLLSDRFSAERPKGSFSTLEIQRTEQGDSAMYLCASSSQGPLQYGYTFGSGTRLTVV.

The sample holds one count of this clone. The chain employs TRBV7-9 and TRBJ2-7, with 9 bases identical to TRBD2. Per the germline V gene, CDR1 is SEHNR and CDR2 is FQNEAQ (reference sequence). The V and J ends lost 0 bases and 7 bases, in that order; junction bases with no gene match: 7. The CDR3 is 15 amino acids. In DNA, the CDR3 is TGTGCCAGCAGCTTAGCGACTAGCGGCCTGTTGGAGCAGTACTTC. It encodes CASSLATSGLLEQYF.

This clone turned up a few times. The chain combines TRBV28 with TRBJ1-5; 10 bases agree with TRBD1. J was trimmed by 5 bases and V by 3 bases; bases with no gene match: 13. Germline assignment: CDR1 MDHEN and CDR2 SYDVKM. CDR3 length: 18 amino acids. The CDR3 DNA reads TGTGCCAGCAGTTTGTTTGGGACAGGGGTTTTTGGCGATCAGCCCCAGCATTTT. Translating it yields CASSLFGTGVFGDQPQHF.

The CDR3 DNA sequence: TGTGCTAGTGGTTTGGTAAGGGACAGGGGTGGAACCGGGGAGCTGTTTTTT. Amino acids: CASGLVRDRGGTGELFF. This chain uses TRBV12-5 with TRBJ2-2, with 10 bases matching TRBD1. Unmatched junction bases numbered 6, after V lost 0 bases and J lost 5 bases. The CDR3 runs to 17 residues. Per germline, CDR1 LGHNT and CDR2 FRNRAP.

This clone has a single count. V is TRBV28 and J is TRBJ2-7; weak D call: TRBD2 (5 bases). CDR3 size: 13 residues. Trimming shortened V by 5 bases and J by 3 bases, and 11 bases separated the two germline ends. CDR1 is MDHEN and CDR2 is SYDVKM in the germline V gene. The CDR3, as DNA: TGTGCCAGCAGTGAGTGGGAGAGCTACGAGCAGTACTTC. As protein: CASSEWESYEQYF.

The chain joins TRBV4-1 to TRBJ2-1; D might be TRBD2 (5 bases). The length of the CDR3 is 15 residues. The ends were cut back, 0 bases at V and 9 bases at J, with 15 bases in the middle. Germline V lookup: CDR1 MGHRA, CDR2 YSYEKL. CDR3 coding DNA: TGCGCCAGCAGCCAAGAAAGTAGGTTTAGCGTTGAGCAGTTCTTC. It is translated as CASSQESRFSVEQFF.

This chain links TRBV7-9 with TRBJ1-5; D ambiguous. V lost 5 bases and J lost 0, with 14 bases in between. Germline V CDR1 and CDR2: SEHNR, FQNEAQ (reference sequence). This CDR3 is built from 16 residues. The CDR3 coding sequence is TGTGCCAGCAGCCCATCCTGGCCCGATAGCAATCAGCCCCAGCATTTT. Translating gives CASSPSWPDSNQPQHF.

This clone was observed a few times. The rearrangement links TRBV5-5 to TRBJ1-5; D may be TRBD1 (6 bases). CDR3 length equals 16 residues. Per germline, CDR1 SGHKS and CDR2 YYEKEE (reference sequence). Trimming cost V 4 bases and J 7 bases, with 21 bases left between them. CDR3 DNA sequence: TGTGCCAGCAGCCACCAACCCGACAGGCAGGGGCAGCCCCAGCATTTT. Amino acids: CASSHQPDRQGQPQHF.